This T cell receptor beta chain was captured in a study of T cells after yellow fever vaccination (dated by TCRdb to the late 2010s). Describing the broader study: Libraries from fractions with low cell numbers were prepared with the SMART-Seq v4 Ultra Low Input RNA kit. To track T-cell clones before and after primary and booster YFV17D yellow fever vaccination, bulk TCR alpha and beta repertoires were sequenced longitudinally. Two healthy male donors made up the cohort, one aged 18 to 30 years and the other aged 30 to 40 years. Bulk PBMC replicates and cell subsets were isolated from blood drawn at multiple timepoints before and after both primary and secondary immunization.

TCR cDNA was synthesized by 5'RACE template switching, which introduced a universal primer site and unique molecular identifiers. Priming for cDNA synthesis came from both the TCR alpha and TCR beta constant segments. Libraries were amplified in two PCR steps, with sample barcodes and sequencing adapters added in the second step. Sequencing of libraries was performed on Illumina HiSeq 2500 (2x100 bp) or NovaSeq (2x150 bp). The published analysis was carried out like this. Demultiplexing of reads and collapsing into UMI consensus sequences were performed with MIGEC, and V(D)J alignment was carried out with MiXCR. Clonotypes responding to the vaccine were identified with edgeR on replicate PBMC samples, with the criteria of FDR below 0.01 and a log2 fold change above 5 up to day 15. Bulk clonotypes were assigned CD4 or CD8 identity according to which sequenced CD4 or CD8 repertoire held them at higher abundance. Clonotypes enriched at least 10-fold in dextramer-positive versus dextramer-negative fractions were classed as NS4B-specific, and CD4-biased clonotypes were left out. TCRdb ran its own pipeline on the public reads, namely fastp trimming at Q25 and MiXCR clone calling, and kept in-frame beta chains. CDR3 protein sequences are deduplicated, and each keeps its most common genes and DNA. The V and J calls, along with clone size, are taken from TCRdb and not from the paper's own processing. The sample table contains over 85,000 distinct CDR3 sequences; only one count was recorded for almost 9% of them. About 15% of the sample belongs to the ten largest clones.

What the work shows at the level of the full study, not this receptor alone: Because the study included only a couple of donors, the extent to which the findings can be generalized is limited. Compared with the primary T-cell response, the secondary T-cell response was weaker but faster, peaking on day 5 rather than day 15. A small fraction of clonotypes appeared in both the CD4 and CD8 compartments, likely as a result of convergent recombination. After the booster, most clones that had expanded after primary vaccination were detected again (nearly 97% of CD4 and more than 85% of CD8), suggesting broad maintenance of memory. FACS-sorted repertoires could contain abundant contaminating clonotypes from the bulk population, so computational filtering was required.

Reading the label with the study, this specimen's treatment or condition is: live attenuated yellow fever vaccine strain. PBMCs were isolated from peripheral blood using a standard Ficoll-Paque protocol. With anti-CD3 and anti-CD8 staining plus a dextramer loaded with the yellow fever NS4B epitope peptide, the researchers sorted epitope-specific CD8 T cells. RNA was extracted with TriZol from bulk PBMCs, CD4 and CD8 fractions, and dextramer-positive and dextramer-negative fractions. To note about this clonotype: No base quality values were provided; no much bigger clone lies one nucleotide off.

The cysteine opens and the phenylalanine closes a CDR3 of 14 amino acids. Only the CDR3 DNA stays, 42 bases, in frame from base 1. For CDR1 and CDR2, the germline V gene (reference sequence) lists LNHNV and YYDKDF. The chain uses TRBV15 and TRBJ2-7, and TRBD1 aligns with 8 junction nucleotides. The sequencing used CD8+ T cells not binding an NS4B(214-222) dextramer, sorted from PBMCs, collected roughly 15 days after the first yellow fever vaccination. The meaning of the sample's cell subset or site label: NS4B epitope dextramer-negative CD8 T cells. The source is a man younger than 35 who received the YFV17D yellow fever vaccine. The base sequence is TGTGCGACCGAAAGGACAGGGTCCTTACTCGAGCAGTACTTC. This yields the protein CATERTGSLLEQYF.